This record concerns one T cell receptor beta chain sequence. The antigen it binds to is not known. Base quality data are lacking; no much larger clone is found one base away. This record comes from a study of long-term antiretroviral therapy in people with HIV (dated by TCRdb to between 2020 and 2023). For the wider study: The earliest samples were collected approximately a decade before the 2015 WHO recommendation for immediate ART, a period when ART was typically delayed until CD4 counts fell. A retrospective serial study tested whether ART initiation and durable HIV suppression were associated with changes in peripheral blood TRB repertoire composition and diversity. A total of about 200 cryopreserved PBMC samples were contributed to the cohort by 30 adults with confirmed HIV infection, with samples collected serially over a mean of approximately 6 years (range 1-12). Of the roughly 27 participants with HIV, roughly 10 were female. Test extractions of a monoclonal T-cell line alongside 33 polyclonal samples showed no cross-contamination during QIAcube processing.

Participants were included only if at least one PBMC sample before ART initiation and at least two post-ART samples were available. Every participant with HIV received treatment in the United States of America. Before DNA extraction, cryopreserved samples of roughly 0.95-10 million PBMC were thawed and washed. At the time of the earliest PBMC sample, participants with HIV were aged between roughly 20 and 54 years. PBMC samples from each participant spanned 1-4 timepoints before ART initiation and 2-8 timepoints after ART initiation, with a median of 7 samples. For every participant, serial HIV viral load, CD4+ T-cell count, ART history and demographic data were obtained. Using a Qiagen kit on a QIAcube, genomic DNA was extracted from unsorted PBMC, with samples processed in batches of 12. Sequencing of the TRB variable region was done with the immunoSEQ hsTCRB v3.0 assay at survey level resolution. The targeted TRB sequencing depth was roughly 40,000-50,000 T-cell genomes per sample. An Illumina MiSeq with a v3 150-cycle kit was used to sequence the pooled TRB libraries. The authors processed their data as follows. Repertoire analysis ran in R within a reproducible Nextflow workflow covering QC, data transformation and analysis. LymphoSeq2, an R package for exploring AIRR-Seq data, was used to implement the custom analyses. A few samples yielding fewer than 5000 total TRB sequences were excluded, leaving 188 analyzed HIV repertoires. Of the roughly 190 retained HIV repertoires, approximately 57 were collected before and around 130 after ART initiation. Each repertoire was downsampled to 5000 TRB nucleotide sequences, and summary statistics were averaged across 100 downsampling iterations. TRB sequences were retained for analysis only if CDR3 regions of at least seven amino acids were present. A Shannon entropy-derived clonality score and the Gini coefficient were used to measure diversity. In the repertoire networks, any two of the top 5000 CDR3 amino acid sequences were linked whenever the two sequences differed by an edit distance of one. For TRB CDR3 amino acid sequences, antigen specificity groups and MHC restriction were predicted with GLIPH2. CDR3 amino acid sequences were matched against VDJdb and McPAS-TCR to flag known CMV, EBV, HIV or tissue antigen associations. Pre-ART, post-ART and control groups were compared with Wilcoxon signed-rank tests and Holm-Bonferroni correction. TCRdb stores this immuneACCESS table with in-frame sequences only. Part of the clones is absent; in the studies checked, under half of the shortfall reflects unresolved V genes, and no reason is known for the rest. Clone size and V and J calls were adopted from that table, with D and trimming inferred from the DNA. For this sample there are over 20,000 clones; 88% appear just once. Just under 6.5% of the sample rests with the top ten.

What the authors observed across the whole study: Because pre-ART samples had limited cell numbers, unsorted PBMC were profiled rather than sorted CD4+ and CD8+ T cells. Inferences about post-ART repertoire changes are limited because no data were available on ART adherence, viral resistance or therapy changes. Limited PBMC availability meant only the TCR beta chain was sequenced, without alpha chain pairing. Samples dated from the mid-2000s to the late 2010s, and the ART regimens used may be less effective than current ones. Expanded TRB clones identified before ART initiation dominated the repertoire at all time points, although this dominance fluctuated and declined in many PLHIV after ART. HIV repertoires had narrower CDR3 length ranges than controls, and the network structure suggested an antigen-experienced repertoire that shifted only slightly toward naive after ART. ART initiation was associated with a significant increase in TRB diversity, but diversity stayed significantly below transplant donor controls even after long-term ART.

The CDR3, cysteine through phenylalanine, is 13 amino acids long. Only CDR3 DNA is held: 39 bases, read in frame from base 1. From a lookup of the germline V gene, CDR1 and CDR2 are SNHLY and FYNNEI. V sheds 6 bases and J sheds 2 bases, leaving 11 bases between their ends. This TCR was recovered from a man aged 55 to 70 with HIV. Sample: unsorted PBMCs, taken 0.6 years after starting antiretroviral therapy. The receptor chain draws on TRBV2 and TRBJ2-7; a tentative D call is TRBD1 (6 bases match). The nucleotide sequence is given as TGTGCCAGCAGCTTGGACAGTACCTACGAGCAGTACTTC. It codes for CASSLDSTYEQYF.